Below are 21 T cell receptor beta chains sequenced from a single sample in a study of control samples from healthy donors and cancer patients. The protocol was immunoSEQ multiplex PCR, while the TCRdb copy is restricted to in-frame clones and leaves out a portion. This table has around 94,000 clones, more than 85% appearing once. The sample comprised blood. These receptors all come from a woman aged 25 to 39 in good health.

Here the CDR3 reads CASSLDRAGDSPLHF. DNA of the CDR3: TGTGCCAGCAGCTTAGACAGGGCGGGGGATTCACCCCTCCACTTT. This chain joins TRBV11-2 and TRBJ1-6, with a weak D call TRBD1 (5 bases). CDR3 length: 15 residues. Germline values: CDR1 SGHAT, CDR2 FQNNGV. V was pared by 0 bases and J by 8 bases, with 11 bases between.

The V gene is TRBV6-5, the J gene TRBJ2-7; D ambiguous. The CDR3 totals 14 residues. V was shortened by 0 bases and J by 3 bases, with 9 bases between the two germline ends. The germline V gene has CDR1 MNHEY and CDR2 SVGAGI. CDR3 bases: TGTGCCAGCAGTTACTCGGTGGCGGTCTACGAGCAGTACTTC. Its protein is CASSYSVAVYEQYF.

The chain links TRBV4-1 to TRBJ1-2; tentatively, D is TRBD1 (5 bases). V was trimmed by 0 bases and J by 2 bases, leaving 16 bases between them. The CDR3 covers 17 residues. Germline assignment: CDR1 MGHRA and CDR2 YSYEKL. CDR3: CASSQDRVRAANYGYTF. In DNA, the CDR3 is TGCGCCAGCAGCCAAGACCGGGTCAGGGCGGCGAACTATGGCTACACCTTC.

This clone was found a few times. The chain recombines TRBV2 with TRBJ2-3; D gene uncertain. V lost 4 bases to trimming and J lost 2 bases, with 4 bases between them. Germline V gene data show CDR1 as SNHLY and CDR2 as FYNNEI. CDR3 length: 12 residues. CDR3 coding DNA: TGTGCCAGCAGTGGCAACACAGATACGCAGTATTTT. Translation gives CASSGNTDTQYF.

The gene calls are TRBV19 and TRBJ1-2; TRBD1 matches at 8 bases. CDR1 and CDR2 from the germline V gene are LNHDA and SQIVND (reference sequence). With 5 bases clipped from V and 4 bases from J, the junction kept 15 bases outside the gene matches. The CDR3 consists of 17 residues. CDR3 DNA: TGTGCCAGTAGTCCGGGAGACCAGGGGGCGATTATCTATGGCTACACCTTC. Translation gives CASSPGDQGAIIYGYTF.

This clone was recorded only once. The chain has TRBV12-3 or TRBV12-4 and TRBJ1-1, with D unclear. With 6 bases removed from V and 1 base from J, the gap between germline ends came to 6 bases. The CDR3 has 12 residues. CDR3 region: CASRRQNTEAFF. For the CDR3, the DNA is TGTGCCAGCAGACGACAGAACACTGAAGCTTTCTTT.

This chain joins TRBV28 and TRBJ1-5, with TRBD1 matching 8 bases. The CDR3 has 14 amino acids. J was trimmed by 9 bases and V by 4 bases; bases with no gene match: 8. Germline loops: CDR1 MDHEN, CDR2 SYDVKM. The CDR3 DNA sequence: TGTGCCAGCAGTTATCGACAGGGGACAGGGCCCCAGCATTTT. Its protein product is CASSYRQGTGPQHF.

The chain has TRBV25-1 and TRBJ2-1, with D tentatively TRBD1 (6 bases). Germline V gene lookup returns CDR1 MGHDK and CDR2 SYGVNS. Trimming removed 6 bases from V and 3 bases from J, with 18 bases in between. The CDR3 loop spans 16 amino acids. The CDR3 spells CASSPALGTFYNEQFF. The CDR3 nucleotides read TGTGCCAGCAGCCCCGCCCTCGGGACATTCTACAATGAGCAGTTCTTC.

CDR3 nucleotide sequence: TGTGCCAGCAGCTTATTTGGGGGGCGGACCGGGAGCTCCTATAATTCACCCCTCCACTTT. As protein: CASSLFGGRTGSSYNSPLHF. The genes are TRBV7-3 and TRBJ1-6; possible D gene TRBD1, 6 bases. V was pared by 2 bases and J by 0 bases, with 20 bases between. The CDR3 sequence is 20 residues long. The germline gives CDR1 SGHTA, CDR2 FQGTGA. The full variable domain, its missing parts supplied by reference TRBV7-3 and TRBJ1-6, is GAGVSQTPSNKVTEKGKYVELRCDPISGHTALYWYRQSLGQGPEFLIYFQGTGAADDSGLPNDRFFAVRPEGSVSTLKIQRTERGDSAVYLCASSLFGGRTGSSYNSPLHFGNGTRLTVT.

This clone was picked up one time. V gene TRBV11-2 combines with J gene TRBJ2-7; D not certain. The V and J ends lost 0 bases and 3 bases respectively, with 12 bases between them. Germline lookup yields CDR1 SGHAT and CDR2 FQNNGV. The CDR3 is 15 residues long. The CDR3 protein is CASSLETAEYYEQYF. CDR3 DNA sequence: TGTGCCAGCAGCTTAGAGACTGCTGAGTACTACGAGCAGTACTTC.

The genes are TRBV3-1 (or the pseudogene TRBV3-2) and TRBJ2-6, with D possibly being TRBD1 (5 bases). V lost 4 bases and J 0 bases, leaving 22 bases between the germline ends. This CDR3 comprises 20 residues. The germline CDR1 and CDR2 sequences are LGHDT and YNNKEL (reference sequence). DNA of the CDR3: TGTGCCAGCAGCCCGAGGTTAGGGGTGGGCTTCTTCTCTGGGGCCAACGTCCTGACTTTC. It specifies CASSPRLGVGFFSGANVLTF.

The chain recombines TRBV28 with TRBJ1-1, with unresolved D. The CDR3 spans 15 residues. Trimming pared 2 bases from V and 1 base from J, leaving 11 bases between. From germline, CDR1 is MDHEN and CDR2 SYDVKM. The CDR3 DNA reads TGTGCCAGCAGTTTAAGTAGAGGAAGGAACACTGAAGCTTTCTTT. This gives the protein CASSLSRGRNTEAFF.

J is TRBJ1-5 and V is TRBV10-3, with a possible D match to TRBD1 (5 bases). Germline-derived CDR1 and CDR2 are ENHRY and SYGVKD. Trimming stripped 2 bases from V and 7 bases from J, with 18 bases between. The CDR3 has 16 residues. The CDR3: CAISERPGLSGQPQHF. CDR3 bases: TGTGCCATCAGTGAGAGGCCAGGGTTGTCTGGACAGCCCCAGCATTTT.

The rearrangement uses TRBV7-8 and TRBJ1-3; D ambiguous. Trimming took 0 bases from V and 0 from J, leaving 9 bases between them. CDR1 is SGHVS, CDR2 FQNEAQ, per germline. The CDR3 has 16 amino acids. CDR3 in amino acids: CASSLAARSSGNTIYF. The CDR3 DNA follows: TGTGCCAGCAGCTTAGCAGCCAGGAGCTCTGGAAACACCATATATTTT.

The CDR3 region has the DNA TGTGCCAGTACCCTAGACAGACCCAATCAGCCCCAGCATTTT. Translating it yields CASTLDRPNQPQHF. J is TRBJ1-5 and V is TRBV19, with D possibly matching TRBD1 (5 bases). This CDR3 has 14 amino acids. Germline loops: CDR1 LNHDA, CDR2 SQIVND (reference sequence). The V and J ends lost 7 bases and 3 bases respectively, with 13 bases between them. The full variable domain, completed using reference TRBV19 and TRBJ1-5, is DGGITQSPKYLFRKEGQNVTLSCEQNLNHDAMYWYRQDPGQGLRLIYYSQIVNDFQKGDIAEGYSVSREKKESFPLTVTSAQKNPTAFYLCASTLDRPNQPQHFGDGTRLSIL.

This chain uses TRBV2 with TRBJ1-3, with D unresolved. Trimming removed 3 bases from V and 2 bases from J, with 5 bases in between. Per germline, CDR1 SNHLY and CDR2 FYNNEI. The CDR3 is made up of 13 amino acids. The CDR3 loop is CASSERTGNTIYF. CDR3 in DNA: TGTGCCAGCAGTGAGAGAACTGGAAACACCATATATTTT.

The chain links TRBV12-3 or TRBV12-4 to TRBJ2-2, with D possibly called TRBD1 or TRBD2 (5 bases each). Trimming shortened V by 8 bases and J by 4 bases, and 11 bases separated the two germline ends. The CDR3 runs 13 residues. The CDR3 spells CASQGRTTGELFF. The CDR3 coding sequence is TGTGCCAGCCAGGGACGGACCACCGGGGAGCTGTTTTTT.

The V and J genes are TRBV5-1 and TRBJ1-1; 7 nucleotides match TRBD1. V was pared by 0 bases and J by 11 bases, with 7 bases of the junction left unmatched. The CDR3 is 13 amino acids. CDR1 and CDR2 (germline): SGHRS, YFSETQ. The CDR3 here is CASSLVGRTGAFF. The CDR3 DNA is TGCGCCAGCAGCTTGGTGGGTAGGACAGGCGCTTTCTTT.

This chain joins TRBV9 and TRBJ2-1; D possibly corresponds to TRBD2 (5 bases). Trimming removed 4 bases from V and 7 bases from J, with 18 bases in between. The CDR3 extends over 15 amino acids. The germline gives CDR1 SGDLS, CDR2 YYNGEE. The chain's CDR3 is CASSPRGAWNNEQFF. DNA of the CDR3: TGTGCCAGCAGCCCCCGGGGAGCGTGGAATAATGAGCAGTTCTTC. Complete variable domain (other parts from reference TRBV9 and TRBJ2-1): DSGVTQTPKHLITATGQRVTLRCSPRSGDLSVYWYQQSLDQGLQFLIQYYNGEERAKGNILERFSAQQFPDLHSELNLSSLELGDSALYFCASSPRGAWNNEQFFGPGTRLTVL.

The chain is built from TRBV6-5 and TRBJ2-7; TRBD1 is a possible D gene (6 bases). V was pared by 5 bases and J by 3 bases, with 14 bases between. Germline-derived CDR1 and CDR2 are MNHEY and SVGAGI. The CDR3 spans 14 residues. In nucleotides, the CDR3 is TGTGCCAGCAGTATGCAGGGGATGTACTACGAGCAGTACTTC. Encoded protein: CASSMQGMYYEQYF.

This clone appeared a single time. The rearrangement joins TRBV5-8 to TRBJ2-2; D unresolved. Trimming removed 0 bases from V and 6 bases from J, with 3 bases in between. The germline CDR1 and CDR2 sequences are SGHTS and YDEGEE. The length of the CDR3 is 12 residues. CDR3 in amino acids: CASSLEAGELFF. For the CDR3, the DNA is TGTGCCAGCAGCTTGGAGGCCGGGGAGCTGTTTTTT. Complete variable domain (other parts from reference TRBV5-8 and TRBJ2-2): EAGVTQSPTHLIKTRGQQATLRCSPISGHTSVYWYQQALGLGLQFLLWYDEGEERNRGNFPPRFSGRQFPNYSSELNVNALELEDSALYLCASSLEAGELFFGEGSRLTVL.